This T cell receptor beta chain comes out of a study of CD8 T cells in Susac syndrome. Study information: Patients with Susac syndrome were therapy-naive, on corticosteroids, or on intravenous immunoglobulin alone at the time that blood was drawn.

Under recently defined diagnostic criteria, the patients with Susac syndrome qualified as having definite or probable disease. V lost 1 base and J lost 7, with 13 bases in between. This CDR3 is built from 14 residues. RNA in amounts of about 0.5 to 1 ug was reverse transcribed with random hexamers. Coverage of TCR beta CDR3 amplification by immunoSEQ multiplex PCR extended to 54 Vbeta and 13 Jbeta. TCRdb processed the immunoSEQ multiplex PCR reads anew with MiXCR; each CDR3 protein has one entry. The sample consists of about 100,000 distinct CDR3 sequences, 95% of them appearing once. The chain combines TRBV12-3 or TRBV12-4 with TRBJ2-5; D might be TRBD2 (5 bases). Sequenced: CD8+ T cells from PBMCs. The TCR originated in a human donor with Susac syndrome. This CDR3 reads CASSLGTRWGTQYF. CDR3 in DNA: TGTGCCAGCAGTTTAGGGACTCGCTGGGGGACCCAGTACTTC.